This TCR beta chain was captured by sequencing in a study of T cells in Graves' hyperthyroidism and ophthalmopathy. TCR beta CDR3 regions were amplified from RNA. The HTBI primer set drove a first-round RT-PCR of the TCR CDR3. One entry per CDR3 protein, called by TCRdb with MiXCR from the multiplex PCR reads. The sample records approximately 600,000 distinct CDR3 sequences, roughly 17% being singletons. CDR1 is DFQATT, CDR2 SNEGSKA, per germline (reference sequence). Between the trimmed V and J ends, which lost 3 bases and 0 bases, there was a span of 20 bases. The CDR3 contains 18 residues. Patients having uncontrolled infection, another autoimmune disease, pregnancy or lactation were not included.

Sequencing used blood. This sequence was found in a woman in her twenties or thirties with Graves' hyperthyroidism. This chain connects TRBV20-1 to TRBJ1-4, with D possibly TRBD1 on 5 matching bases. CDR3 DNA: TGCAGTGCTAGCGCAGGGTTCATGTGGGAGACAACTAATGAAAAACTGTTTTTT. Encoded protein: CSASAGFMWETTNEKLFF.